These 29 T cell receptor beta chains were all obtained from the same sample, sequenced in a study of spatial heterogeneity in lung cancer. Stated time point: sample taken at primary tumor resection. TCRdb fed the 5' RACE reads into MiXCR, producing one record per CDR3 protein. The table includes approximately 7,000 distinct CDR3 sequences, around 3.2% detected once. Which antigens these TCRs recognize remains unknown. General observations from the study: One measure, the expanded intratumoral alpha and beta TCR count, tracked tumor mutation counts.

This sample comprised lung tumor tissue, obtained at surgery. These receptors came from a male donor with early-stage non-small cell lung cancer.

By proportion, this clonotype is medium-sized. The chain uses TRBV12-3 or TRBV12-4 and TRBJ1-5, with 7 nucleotides matching TRBD1. V shed 4 bases and J 1 base; nucleotides not matched to a gene: 7. The CDR3 is 16 residues long. The CDR3 loop reads CASSSSGGGSNQPQHF. The CDR3 DNA reads as TGTGCCAGCAGTTCCTCAGGGGGGGGAAGCAATCAGCCCCAGCATTTT.

Relative to its sample, this clonotype is medium-sized (0.01 to 0.1%). The chain couples TRBV6-5 to TRBJ2-7; 8 bases agree with TRBD1. Germline V CDR1 and CDR2: MNHEY, SVGAGI. CDR3 length equals 16 residues. J lost 0 bases, V lost 8 bases, and 12 bases had no gene match. CDR3 nucleotide sequence: TGTGCCAGCGTTAAGGGGCGACAGGGGAGCTCCTACGAGCAGTACTTC. It translates to CASVKGRQGSSYEQYF.

This clonotype was counted ten times or more. The V call is TRBV6-1, the J call TRBJ1-2; no definite D call. The CDR3 totals 11 residues. V lost 2 bases and J lost 4, with 2 bases in between. Germline lookup yields CDR1 MNHNS and CDR2 SASEGT. The CDR3 here is CASSERYGYTF. The CDR3 bases are TGTGCCAGCAGTGAACGCTATGGCTACACCTTC.

This clonotype was recorded at least ten times. This chain joins TRBV20-1 and TRBJ2-7; TRBD2 might be the D (5 bases). The CDR3 runs 16 residues. V was shortened by 0 bases and J by 4 bases, with 19 bases between the two germline ends. Germline assignment: CDR1 DFQATT and CDR2 SNEGSKA (reference sequence). CDR3 DNA sequence: TGCAGTGCTAGAGATAGGGTTGGCGGGCAGCTTTACGAGCAGTACTTC. Translating it yields CSARDRVGGQLYEQYF.

The CDR3 DNA reads TGCAGTGCTCCCCCGGGACAGGGGTGGGAGACCCAGTACTTC. It codes for CSAPPGQGWETQYF. The chain links TRBV20-1 to TRBJ2-5; 10 nucleotides match TRBD1. The CDR3 covers 14 residues. Germline CDR1 DFQATT, CDR2 SNEGSKA (reference sequence). J gave up 5 bases and V 5 bases, and 8 bases lay outside the gene matches.

Concerning this clonotype itself: A much bigger clone sits one base away, suggesting this may be a read error. CDR3 coding DNA: TGTGCCAGCAGCTTAATAGAGCTTTATGGCTACAACTTC. Protein product: CASSLIELYGYNF. The genes are TRBV7-9 and TRBJ1-2, with D hard to call. This CDR3 has 13 amino acids. Looked up from germline, CDR1 is SEHNR and CDR2 is FQNEAQ (reference sequence).

By proportion, this clonotype is medium-sized. The chain recombines TRBV5-1 with TRBJ2-5; D may be TRBD1 or TRBD2 (5 bases each). Germline-derived CDR1 and CDR2 are SGHRS and YFSETQ. Trimming took 4 bases from V and 4 from J, leaving 17 bases between them. The CDR3 has 15 amino acids. CDR3 sequence: CASSPGDPLGETQYF. The DNA of the CDR3 is TGCGCCAGCAGCCCTGGGGACCCTTTGGGAGAGACCCAGTACTTC. Combining the CDR3 with reference TRBV5-1 and TRBJ2-5 gives the whole variable domain KAGVTQTPRYLIKTRGQQVTLSCSPISGHRSVSWYQQTPGQGLQFLFEYFSETQRNKGNFPGRFSGRQFSNSRSEMNVSTLELGDSALYLCASSPGDPLGETQYFGPGTRLLVL.

Within the sample, this clonotype is large (0.1 to 1%). J is TRBJ1-3 and V is TRBV5-6; D is uncertain. The CDR3 is 15 amino acids. CDR1 and CDR2 (germline): SGHDT, YYEEEE. Trimming shortened V by 4 bases and J by 0 bases, and 11 bases separated the two germline ends. The CDR3 nucleotides read TGTGCCAGCAGCATGGACCCATCCTCTGGAAACACCATATATTTT. This translates into CASSMDPSSGNTIYF.

The sample holds a few counts of this clonotype. This rearrangement joins TRBV4-1 to TRBJ2-3, with TRBD1 matching 11 bases. In germline, CDR1 is MGHRA, CDR2 YSYEKL. Losses at the gene ends were 3 bases for V and 2 bases for J; bases not matched to a gene: 4. This CDR3 comprises 16 residues. CDR3 nucleotides: TGCGCCAGCAGCCACGGACAGGGGGCGCCCACAGATACGCAGTATTTT. It is translated as CASSHGQGAPTDTQYF.

This chain connects TRBV7-3 to TRBJ2-2; 9 bases fit TRBD2. The CDR3 totals 16 residues. CDR1 is SGHTA and CDR2 is FQGTGA in the germline V gene. Unmatched junction bases numbered 2, after V lost 2 bases and J lost 1 base. The CDR3 protein is CASSLLAGVNTGELFF. CDR3 nucleotides: TGTGCCAGCAGCTTATTAGCGGGGGTGAACACCGGGGAGCTGTTTTTT.

This clonotype is medium-sized. The chain is built from TRBV20-1 and TRBJ2-3; D ambiguous. The germline CDR1 and CDR2 sequences are DFQATT and SNEGSKA (reference sequence). The CDR3 is 15 amino acids. Deletions cut 0 bases from V and 2 bases from J, with 12 bases between. CDR3 sequence: CSARDKVAITDTQYF. DNA for the CDR3: TGCAGTGCTAGAGATAAGGTCGCCATCACAGATACGCAGTATTTT.

This clonotype appeared many times. CDR3 in DNA: TGTGCCAGCAGCTTCATCGCGGACAATTCACCCCTCCACTTT. Residues: CASSFIADNSPLHF. The chain recombines TRBV5-5 with TRBJ1-6, with unresolved D. V lost 2 bases and J 7 bases, leaving 10 bases between the germline ends. Per germline, CDR1 SGHKS and CDR2 YYEKEE (reference sequence). This CDR3 region has 14 residues. Variable domain in full (rest from reference TRBV5-5 and TRBJ1-6): DAGVTQSPTHLIKTRGQQVTLRCSPISGHKSVSWYQQVLGQGPQFIFQYYEKEERGRGNFPDRFSARQFPNYSSELNVNALLLGDSALYLCASSFIADNSPLHFGNGTRLTVT.

This clonotype was observed many times. V and J are TRBV2 and TRBJ2-5, with 9 bases lining up with TRBD1. This CDR3 region has 15 residues. The germline CDR1 and CDR2 sequences are SNHLY and FYNNEI. The junction had 4 bases not matched to a gene; V was cut back by 4 bases and J by 1 base. CDR3 amino acids: CASSGGQGLQETQYF. The DNA for the CDR3 is TGTGCCAGCAGTGGGGGACAGGGCCTCCAAGAGACCCAGTACTTC. The full variable domain, completed using reference TRBV2 and TRBJ2-5, is EPEVTQTPSHQVTQMGQEVILRCVPISNHLYFYWYRQILGQKVEFLVSFYNNEISEKSEIFDDQFSVERPDGSNFTLKIRSTKLEDSAMYFCASSGGQGLQETQYFGPGTRLLVL.

This clonotype was recorded at least ten times. This rearrangement joins TRBV20-1 to TRBJ1-2, with 9 bases matching TRBD1. The CDR3 is 14 amino acids. J lost 12 bases, V lost 5 bases, and 16 bases had no gene match. Germline values: CDR1 DFQATT, CDR2 SNEGSKA (reference sequence). The CDR3 loop reads CSAPIRTGEMGDTF. CDR3 nucleotide sequence: TGCAGTGCTCCGATCCGGACAGGGGAAATGGGCGACACCTTC.

This clonotype was recorded many times. The J gene is TRBJ2-7, the V gene TRBV5-1; 11 bases line up with TRBD1. This CDR3 spans 17 amino acids. V was pared by 4 bases and J by 0 bases, with 9 bases of the junction left unmatched. CDR1 is SGHRS and CDR2 is YFSETQ in the germline V gene. In DNA, the CDR3 is TGCGCCAGCAGCCGCTCCGGGACAGGGGGACTCTCCTACGAGCAGTACTTC. As protein: CASSRSGTGGLSYEQYF.

This clonotype rates as medium-sized. This CDR3 reads CASSYSSPGGSGSPLHF. Here the CDR3 DNA reads TGTGCCAGCAGTTACTCGAGCCCAGGGGGATCGGGTTCACCCCTCCACTTT. V usage is TRBV6-5 and J usage is TRBJ1-6, with 7 bases lining up with TRBD1. CDR3 length: 17 amino acids. Germline loops: CDR1 MNHEY, CDR2 SVGAGI. V was clipped by 0 bases and J by 9 bases; unmatched bases: 11.

In this sample, this clonotype turned up many times. V and J are TRBV5-1 and TRBJ2-5; D unclear. The V end lost 0 bases, the J end lost 0 bases, and 9 bases lay between the germline ends. Germline CDR1 SGHRS, CDR2 YFSETQ. This CDR3 comprises 15 residues. CDR3 residues: CASSLDPTNQETQYF. Here the CDR3 DNA reads TGCGCCAGCAGCTTGGACCCTACCAACCAAGAGACCCAGTACTTC.

This clonotype is labeled as medium-sized. The chain is built from TRBV12-3 or TRBV12-4 and TRBJ1-5, with no clear D. Trimming took off 7 bases at V and 5 bases at J, with 12 bases between the two ends. The CDR3 has 13 amino acids. The CDR3 DNA is TGTGCCAGCACTCCCGGGCGACATCAGCCCCAGCATTTT. It is translated as CASTPGRHQPQHF.

Relative to its sample, this clonotype is medium-sized. The chain employs TRBV18 and TRBJ1-5; TRBD1 matches 8 bases. The CDR3 is 15 amino acids. Germline CDR1 is KGHSH and CDR2 is LQKENI. The junction had 5 bases not matched to a gene; V was cut back by 2 bases and J by 5 bases. As DNA, the CDR3 is TGTGCCAGCTCACCATCGACAGGGGCGGATCAGCCCCAGCATTTT. This sequence encodes CASSPSTGADQPQHF.

This clonotype was seen repeatedly, ten times or more. The gene calls are TRBV6-2 or TRBV6-3 and TRBJ1-1; D may be TRBD1 (5 bases). In germline, CDR1 is MNHEY, CDR2 SVGEGT. Trimming pared 8 bases from V and 5 bases from J, leaving 21 bases between. This CDR3 region has 15 residues. CDR3 nucleotide sequence: TGTGCCAGCCACACGACAGTGCATGGGCGGACTGAAGCTTTCTTT. This translates into CASHTTVHGRTEAFF.

At least ten counts were recorded for this clonotype. The CDR3 loop is CASSPQGYGYTF. Here the CDR3 DNA reads TGTGCCAGTAGTCCCCAGGGATATGGCTACACCTTC. The V gene is TRBV19, the J gene TRBJ1-2; possibly TRBD1 for D (5 bases). The CDR3 extends over 12 amino acids. Trimming left V 5 bases short and J 5 bases short, with 9 bases between. Germline CDR1 reads LNHDA; CDR2 reads SQIVND (reference sequence).

This clonotype is categorized as medium-sized. This chain joins TRBV29-1 and TRBJ2-3; 9 nucleotides line up with TRBD2. From germline, CDR1 is SQVTM and CDR2 ANQGSEA. Trimming removed 6 bases from V and 3 bases from J; junction bases left unmatched: 4. The CDR3 length is 13 residues. The CDR3 sequence is CSVGLAGTDTQYF. The CDR3 DNA is TGCAGCGTAGGGCTAGCGGGAACAGATACGCAGTATTTT.

This clonotype was counted at least ten times. The chain joins TRBV6-1 to TRBJ1-1; D perhaps matches TRBD1 (6 bases). Between the trimmed V and J ends, which lost 4 bases and 1 base, there was a span of 13 bases. CDR3 length: 15 amino acids. Germline CDR1 and CDR2: MNHNS and SASEGT. CDR3 protein: CASSGDRRWNTEAFF. CDR3 DNA: TGTGCCAGCAGTGGAGACAGGCGATGGAACACTGAAGCTTTCTTT.

The table lists this clonotype with many counts. V and J are TRBV27 and TRBJ2-4; 11 nucleotides align to TRBD2. The CDR3 extends over 16 amino acids. The J segment lost 2 bases and the V segment lost 5 bases, leaving 5 bases of the junction unmatched. CDR1 is MNHEY, CDR2 SMNVEV, per germline (reference sequence). CDR3: CASSPLAGATKNIQYF. The DNA of the CDR3 is TGTGCCAGCAGTCCACTAGCGGGAGCGACCAAAAACATTCAGTACTTC.

By share, this clonotype ranks as medium-sized (0.01 to 0.1%). The chain combines TRBV20-1 with TRBJ1-1; D is uncertain. Trimming removed 0 bases at V and 10 bases at J, with 9 bases between. The germline gives CDR1 DFQATT, CDR2 SNEGSKA (reference sequence). The CDR3 sequence is 11 residues long. The chain's CDR3 is CSARDQHRAFF. As DNA, the CDR3 is TGCAGTGCTAGAGACCAGCATAGAGCTTTCTTT.

This clonotype came up many times. The gene calls are TRBV3-1 and TRBJ1-2; 8 bases match TRBD1. The CDR3 runs to 14 residues. With 3 bases clipped from V and 8 bases from J, the junction kept 8 bases outside the gene matches. Germline V gene sequence: CDR1 LGHDT, CDR2 YNNKEL (reference sequence). Here the CDR3 reads CASSHADRDGGYTF. The CDR3 region has the DNA TGTGCCAGCAGCCATGCGGACAGGGATGGAGGCTACACCTTC.

Within the sample, this clonotype is medium-sized. This chain uses TRBV7-9 with TRBJ2-3, with 9 bases matching TRBD2. CDR3 size: 14 residues. With V trimmed by 5 bases and J by 2 bases, 2 bases remained unmatched. Germline V CDR1 and CDR2: SEHNR, FQNEAQ (reference sequence). CDR3 DNA: TGTGCCAGCAGCCCTAGCGGGAACACAGATACGCAGTATTTT. This translates into CASSPSGNTDTQYF. The entire variable domain, with the rest obtained from reference TRBV7-9 and TRBJ2-3, is as follows: DTGVSQNPRHKITKRGQNVTFRCDPISEHNRLYWYRQTLGQGPEFLTYFQNEAQLEKSRLLSDRFSAERPKGSFSTLEIQRTEQGDSAMYLCASSPSGNTDTQYFGPGTRLTVL.

By its share, this clonotype is medium-sized. The chain has TRBV9 and TRBJ2-5; D unresolved. The ends were cut back, 0 bases at V and 5 bases at J, with 2 bases in the middle. Germline V gives CDR1 SGDLS, CDR2 YYNGEE. The CDR3 consists of 11 residues. CDR3 coding DNA: TGTGCCAGCAGCGTAGAGGAGACCCAGTACTTC. It specifies CASSVEETQYF.

This clonotype was seen a few times. This sequence joins TRBV5-6 and TRBJ1-2, with TRBD1 matching 9 bases. The CDR3 loop spans 16 amino acids. Per germline, CDR1 SGHDT and CDR2 YYEEEE. The ends lost 5 bases at V and 3 bases at J; junction bases unmatched: 11. The CDR3 loop is CASSPSTGGGDYGYTF. In DNA form, the CDR3 reads TGTGCCAGCAGTCCGAGTACAGGGGGCGGAGACTATGGCTACACCTTC.